This T cell receptor beta chain was retrieved from a study of beta chain features in type 1 diabetes. Study-level results: Shorter TCRB CDR3s, moderately but significantly so, marked every one of the four CD4+ subsets in Type 1 diabetes patients.

With 4 bases clipped from V and 4 bases from J, the junction kept 12 bases outside the gene matches. The CDR3 extends over 17 amino acids. Germline V lookup: CDR1 SGHTA, CDR2 FQGNSA. To note about this clone: Its target is not known.

Investigators reverse transcribed all isolated RNA, so they sequenced expressed TCRB transcripts. Assay used: immunoSEQ multiplex PCR; TCRdb lists only in-frame clones, some missing. The table records 120,000 to 150,000 clones, 9% to 10% of them present only once. The receptor was derived from a woman in her forties in good health. Material for sequencing was central memory CD4+ T cells from blood. The V and J genes are TRBV7-2 and TRBJ2-1, with TRBD2 matching 8 bases. DNA of the CDR3: TGTGCCAGCAGCTCACCGACGGGGGGGACGAGGTACAATGAGCAGTTCTTC. Translating it yields CASSSPTGGTRYNEQFF.